These 32 T cell receptor beta chains originate from one sample sequenced in a study of T cell clones after liver transplantation. Repertoires were generated with immunoSEQ multiplex PCR, while TCRdb's copy carries only in-frame clones and drops some. The sample includes some 120,000 clones, less than 95% seen only once; the top ten take 0.83%. The specimen was CD4+ T cells from blood, collected 12 months after liver transplant. These receptors all come from a human patient who received a liver transplant. The graft donor may have contributed some T cells.

The CDR3 is CASSVVLVSGEQFF. The CDR3, as DNA: TGTGCCAGCAGCGTAGTGCTAGTTAGCGGTGAGCAGTTCTTC. The chain uses TRBV9 and TRBJ2-1; tentatively, D is TRBD2 (6 bases). CDR1 and CDR2 (germline): SGDLS, YYNGEE. Trimming stripped 0 bases from V and 9 bases from J, with 13 bases between. This CDR3 spans 14 amino acids.

This clone was detected only once. V and J are TRBV13 and TRBJ2-2; D call uncertain. Trimming removed 11 bases from V and 1 base from J, with 20 bases in between. Per the germline V gene, CDR1 is PRHDT and CDR2 is FYEKMQ (reference sequence). The CDR3 has 16 amino acids. For the CDR3, the DNA is TGTGCCTGGACCTCCAGGCTACCGATGAACACCGGGGAGCTGTTTTTT. The encoded protein is CAWTSRLPMNTGELFF.

To note about this clone: In the same sample, other DNA sequences code for this CDR3. V gene TRBV4-3 combines with J gene TRBJ2-1; 12 bases match TRBD2. The length of the CDR3 is 15 residues. CDR1 is LGHNA and CDR2 is YSLEER in the germline V gene. V lost 1 base and J lost 10; bases outside the gene matches: 5. The CDR3 nucleotides read TGCGCCAGCAGCCAAGGACTAGCGGGAGCTCGCGAGCAGTTCTTC. Encoded protein: CASSQGLAGAREQFF.

The table lists this clone with a count of one. This chain's CDR3 is CASSPKTVGTQYF. The CDR3 DNA follows: TGTGCCAGCAGCCCCAAGACTGTAGGTACGCAGTATTTT. The chain is built from TRBV7-7 and TRBJ2-3; no firm D call. Per germline, CDR1 SSHAT and CDR2 FNYEAQ (reference sequence). The CDR3 is 13 amino acids. Deletions cut 5 bases from V and 8 bases from J, with 14 bases between.

The V and J genes are TRBV7-9 and TRBJ1-4, with D possibly TRBD1 on 5 matching bases. Trimming left V 4 bases short and J 7 bases short, with 16 bases between. The CDR3 loop spans 15 amino acids. Germline V gene sequence: CDR1 SEHNR, CDR2 FQNEAQ (reference sequence). The CDR3 protein is CASSSLGGSGEKLFF. The CDR3 DNA reads as TGTGCCAGCAGCTCCCTCGGGGGGTCAGGTGAAAAACTGTTTTTT.

The rearrangement links TRBV18 to TRBJ2-1; 7 nucleotides match TRBD1. Trimming removed 3 bases from V and 4 bases from J; junction bases left unmatched: 9. CDR3 length: 16 residues. CDR1 and CDR2 from the germline V gene are KGHSH and LQKENI. This CDR3 reads CASSPITGVGYNEQFF. CDR3 nucleotides: TGTGCCAGCTCACCTATCACAGGGGTGGGTTACAATGAGCAGTTCTTC.

The genes are TRBV9 and TRBJ2-7; 9 bases match TRBD1. This CDR3 contains 15 residues. Trimming took 0 bases from V and 4 from J; bases not matched to a gene: 5. Germline CDR1 is SGDLS and CDR2 is YYNGEE. CDR3 residues: CASSVAWDREYEQYF. In nucleotides, the CDR3 is TGTGCCAGCAGCGTAGCCTGGGACAGGGAGTACGAGCAGTACTTC.

The genes are TRBV21-1 and TRBJ1-4. TRBV21-1 is recorded as a pseudogene. The CDR3 loop spans 17 amino acids. The CDR3 here is CASSKAPGGTGREKLFF. The CDR3 bases are TGTGCCAGCAGCAAAGCCCCGGGGGGGACGGGTAGAGAAAAACTGTTTTTT.

The chain uses TRBV19 and TRBJ1-1; no reliable D call. The ends were cut back, 3 bases at V and 0 bases at J, with 8 bases in the middle. CDR3 length equals 14 residues. CDR1 is LNHDA and CDR2 is SQIVND in the germline V gene (reference sequence). The CDR3 nucleotides read TGTGCCAGTAGTATTCCGGGAGTGAACACTGAAGCTTTCTTT. Protein sequence: CASSIPGVNTEAFF.

This rearrangement joins TRBV11-3 to TRBJ1-3; D possibly corresponds to TRBD1 (5 bases). V lost 4 bases and J 3 bases, leaving 10 bases between the germline ends. From germline, CDR1 is SGHNT and CDR2 YENEEA. The CDR3 is made up of 14 amino acids. The DNA of the CDR3 is TGTGCCAGCAGCTCGTCAGGGTTTGGAAACACCATATATTTT. Translating gives CASSSSGFGNTIYF.

The rearrangement joins TRBV11-3 to TRBJ2-5; D perhaps matches TRBD2 (5 bases). V lost 2 bases and J 1 base, leaving 11 bases between the germline ends. The CDR3 loop spans 15 amino acids. Germline-derived CDR1 and CDR2 are SGHNT and YENEEA. The CDR3 DNA sequence: TGTGCCAGCAGCTTAATCTCGGGAAGCCAAGAGACCCAGTACTTC. It codes for CASSLISGSQETQYF.

This chain connects TRBV7-3 to TRBJ2-3; tentatively, D is TRBD1 (6 bases). The CDR3 runs to 13 residues. V was shortened by 5 bases and J by 6 bases, with 12 bases between the two germline ends. The germline V gene encodes CDR1 SGHTA and CDR2 FQGTGA. In DNA form, the CDR3 reads TGTGCCAGCAGCCGTGGGGGCCCGGATACGCAGTATTTT. This translates into CASSRGGPDTQYF.

The V call is TRBV5-6, the J call TRBJ2-5, with D possibly TRBD2 on 6 matching bases. Germline values: CDR1 SGHDT, CDR2 YYEEEE. The V and J ends lost 2 bases and 2 bases respectively, with 7 bases between them. There are 13 residues in the CDR3. The CDR3 DNA sequence: TGTGCCAGCAGCTTCGGGGGTCAAGAGACCCAGTACTTC. This sequence encodes CASSFGGQETQYF.

This CDR3 reads CASSLGRGDEKLFF. The CDR3 nucleotides are TGCGCCAGCAGCTTGGGTAGGGGGGATGAAAAACTGTTTTTT. The chain combines TRBV5-1 with TRBJ1-4; D may be TRBD1 (6 bases). This CDR3 comprises 14 residues. Trimming left V 0 bases short and J 6 bases short, with 9 bases between. CDR1 SGHRS and CDR2 YFSETQ come from the germline V gene.

This chain links TRBV19 with TRBJ1-3; D unresolved. Germline V gene lookup returns CDR1 LNHDA and CDR2 SQIVND (reference sequence). Trimming left V 2 bases short and J 0 bases short, with 8 bases between. The CDR3 runs to 15 residues. CDR3 nucleotides: TGTGCCAGTAGTATAACGGGAACCTCTGGAAACACCATATATTTT. The encoded protein is CASSITGTSGNTIYF.

The CDR3 spells CASSLSGNTDTQYF. The CDR3 DNA reads TGTGCCAGCAGCTTGTCGGGTAACACAGATACGCAGTATTTT. V gene TRBV5-5 combines with J gene TRBJ2-3; D remains ambiguous. Between the trimmed V and J ends, which lost 1 base and 2 bases, there was a span of 8 bases. Germline V gene data show CDR1 as SGHKS and CDR2 as YYEKEE (reference sequence). The CDR3 covers 14 residues.

V and J are TRBV5-6 and TRBJ2-1; 8 bases line up with TRBD1. The CDR3 extends over 14 amino acids. Trimming at V came to 2 bases and at J to 7 bases, leaving 5 bases not matched to a gene. CDR1 SGHDT and CDR2 YYEEEE come from the germline V gene. The CDR3: CASSLTGGLNEQFF. Written as DNA, the CDR3 is TGTGCCAGCAGCTTAACAGGGGGTTTAAATGAGCAGTTCTTC.

This clone was seen a few times. The chain links TRBV6-6 to TRBJ2-5; the match to TRBD2 covers 13 bases. The CDR3 loop spans 14 amino acids. Germline V gene sequence: CDR1 MNHNY, CDR2 SVGAGI (reference sequence). V was pared by 6 bases and J by 5 bases, with 3 bases of the junction left unmatched. CDR3 nucleotides: TGTGCCAGCAGCAGGACTAGCGGGAGTGAGACCCAGTACTTC. Protein: CASSRTSGSETQYF.

The J gene is TRBJ2-7, the V gene TRBV7-2; TRBD1 might be the D (6 bases). V was shortened by 8 bases and J by 6 bases, with 14 bases between the two germline ends. The CDR3 covers 12 residues. Germline CDR1 reads SGHTA; CDR2 reads FQGNSA. This CDR3 is CASGGVGFEQYF. Written as DNA, the CDR3 is TGTGCCAGCGGGGGCGTCGGCTTCGAGCAGTACTTC.

The chain couples TRBV27 to TRBJ2-7, with D perhaps matching TRBD1 (5 bases). Germline CDR1 and CDR2: MNHEY and SMNVEV (reference sequence). V was pared by 6 bases and J by 4 bases, with 16 bases between. This CDR3 is built from 14 residues. The CDR3 is CASSPVRASYEQYF. CDR3 bases: TGTGCCAGCAGCCCCGTCAGGGCATCATACGAGCAGTACTTC.

The chain carries TRBV21-1 and TRBJ1-2; no DNA check was done on the table's D call, TRBD1. TRBV21-1 is deemed a pseudogene. The CDR3 extends over 21 amino acids. CDR3 loop: CASSKAFWGQGLFRLQYGYTF. The CDR3 region has the DNA TGTGCCAGCAGCAAAGCCTTTTGGGGACAGGGGCTTTTTCGGTTACAATATGGCTACACCTTC.

The chain employs TRBV11-3 and TRBJ2-2; a possible D gene is TRBD2 (5 bases). Trimming stripped 6 bases from V and 0 bases from J, with 11 bases between. The CDR3 totals 15 residues. The germline V gene has CDR1 SGHNT and CDR2 YENEEA. CDR3 loop: CASSPVRANTGELFF. CDR3 sequence (DNA): TGTGCCAGCAGTCCTGTGAGGGCGAACACCGGGGAGCTGTTTTTT.

This chain connects TRBV2 to TRBJ2-7; TRBD2 might be the D (5 bases). Germline CDR1 is SNHLY and CDR2 is FYNNEI. This CDR3 region has 11 residues. The V end lost 6 bases, the J end lost 5 bases, and 8 bases lay between the germline ends. This CDR3 is CASRPEDEQYF. The CDR3 DNA follows: TGTGCCAGCAGACCGGAGGACGAGCAGTACTTC.

The rearrangement joins TRBV7-9 to TRBJ2-3, with D possibly matching TRBD2 (5 bases). The length of the CDR3 is 16 residues. V lost 5 bases to trimming and J lost 3 bases, with 18 bases between them. CDR1 is SEHNR, CDR2 FQNEAQ, per germline (reference sequence). DNA of the CDR3: TGTGCCAGCAGCCACCCGGAAGGGAGAATAACAGATACGCAGTATTTT. It specifies CASSHPEGRITDTQYF. Together with reference TRBV7-9 and TRBJ2-3, the CDR3 gives the full variable domain: DTGVSQNPRHKITKRGQNVTFRCDPISEHNRLYWYRQTLGQGPEFLTYFQNEAQLEKSRLLSDRFSAERPKGSFSTLEIQRTEQGDSAMYLCASSHPEGRITDTQYFGPGTRLTVL.

The chain has TRBV29-1 and TRBJ2-7; possibly TRBD1 for D (5 bases). Trimming removed 4 bases from V and 1 base from J, with 8 bases in between. CDR3 length equals 12 residues. CDR1 SQVTM and CDR2 ANQGSEA come from the germline V gene. The DNA of the CDR3 is TGCAGCGTTGGAACAGGATCCTACGAGCAGTACTTC. This codes for CSVGTGSYEQYF.

V gene TRBV5-1 combines with J gene TRBJ2-7; D possibly uses TRBD1 or TRBD2 (5 bases each). Trimming took off 0 bases at V and 12 bases at J, with 22 bases between the two ends. This CDR3 region has 15 residues. The germline V gene has CDR1 SGHRS and CDR2 YFSETQ. The CDR3 nucleotides are TGCGCCAGCAGCTTGGGAGGGGCGAGCGGTCGGAAGTGGTACTTC. As protein: CASSLGGASGRKWYF.

The chain links TRBV5-4 to TRBJ2-1, with D perhaps TRBD2 (6 bases). Germline V lookup: CDR1 SGHNT, CDR2 YYREEE (reference sequence). The V end lost 2 bases, the J end lost 0 bases, and 9 bases lay between the germline ends. The CDR3 covers 15 residues. CDR3 nucleotide sequence: TGTGCCAGCAGCTTAGCGGGTAGCTCCTACAATGAGCAGTTCTTC. It specifies CASSLAGSSYNEQFF.

V is TRBV7-3 and J is TRBJ1-1, with no clear D. Per germline, CDR1 SGHTA and CDR2 FQGTGA. The V end was cut by 6 bases, the J end by 1 base, with 9 bases between. The CDR3 length is 13 residues. The CDR3 loop reads CASRRSTNTEAFF. DNA of the CDR3: TGTGCCAGCAGAAGGTCGACGAACACTGAAGCTTTCTTT.

This chain links TRBV28 with TRBJ2-7, with 8 bases matching TRBD1. CDR3 length equals 17 residues. Germline lookup yields CDR1 MDHEN and CDR2 SYDVKM. The junction had 10 bases not matched to a gene; V was cut back by 3 bases and J by 0 bases. The CDR3 loop is CASSFRTGFSSSYEQYF. For the CDR3, the DNA is TGTGCCAGCAGTTTTAGGACAGGGTTTTCGAGCTCCTACGAGCAGTACTTC.

The V and J genes are TRBV4-2 and TRBJ1-4; TRBD1 agrees at 8 bases. CDR3 length equals 18 residues. The V and J ends lost 4 bases and 2 bases, in that order; junction bases with no gene match: 12. CDR1 and CDR2 (germline): LGHNA, YNFKEQ. CDR3 residues: CASSPLGQAGNTNEKLFF. As DNA, the CDR3 is TGTGCCAGCAGCCCCTTGGGACAGGCGGGGAACACTAATGAAAAACTGTTTTTT.

The chain uses TRBV2 and TRBJ2-5; TRBD1 is a possible D gene (6 bases). V was shortened by 7 bases and J by 4 bases, with 13 bases between the two germline ends. This CDR3 is built from 13 residues. Germline V gene sequence: CDR1 SNHLY, CDR2 FYNNEI. The CDR3 region is CASNSQGLETQYF. The CDR3, as DNA: TGTGCCAGCAACTCCCAGGGGCTAGAGACCCAGTACTTC. Together with reference TRBV2 and TRBJ2-5, the CDR3 gives the full variable domain: EPEVTQTPSHQVTQMGQEVILRCVPISNHLYFYWYRQILGQKVEFLVSFYNNEISEKSEIFDDQFSVERPDGSNFTLKIRSTKLEDSAMYFCASNSQGLETQYFGPGTRLLVL.

Here the CDR3 reads CASRSSGGAYEQYF. CDR3 DNA sequence: TGTGCCAGCAGGAGTAGCGGGGGGGCCTACGAGCAGTACTTC. V gene TRBV6-1 combines with J gene TRBJ2-7; TRBD2 agrees at 11 bases. This CDR3 spans 14 amino acids. CDR1 and CDR2 from the germline V gene are MNHNS and SASEGT. Losses at the gene ends were 6 bases for V and 2 bases for J; bases not matched to a gene: 3.